This record covers a single T cell receptor beta chain. Followed longitudinally, the Seattle patients had been enrolled during active infection. These data originate in a study of blood T cell repertoires in COVID-19. Across the study: Samples taken during acute and convalescent COVID-19 were collected in the United States, Italy and Spain.

Trimming removed 4 bases at V and 2 bases at J, with 9 bases between. Looked up from germline, CDR1 is LGHDT and CDR2 is YNNKEL (reference sequence). The CDR3 covers 15 residues. Libraries were prepared by immunoSEQ multiplex PCR; TCRdb keeps only in-frame clonotypes and omits some of them. The table shows some 190,000 clones, with roughly 82% occurring only once. The receptor's source is a woman in her sixties with COVID-19, enrolled during active disease. Material for sequencing was peripheral blood. The chain carries TRBV3-1 (or the pseudogene TRBV3-2) and TRBJ2-6; no reliable D call. CDR3 DNA: TGTGCCAGCAGCCCGACAACCACTGGGGCCAACGTCCTGACTTTC. Protein: CASSPTTTGANVLTF.